The rows below give T cell receptor beta chains drawn from one sample of a study of type 1 regulatory T cells. Each CDR3 protein gets one entry after TCRdb re-called the reads with MiXCR. The profile covers about 62,000 distinct CDR3 sequences, with 62% appearing a single time and about 1.7% taken by the ten largest. For these receptors, no antigen is known. Input material: cultured non-Tr1 T cells, either the whole culture or a sorted T cell fraction (not recorded which). The receptors were gathered from a human donor in good health. The CDR3 runs from the conserved cysteine through the conserved F or W. A D gene is named only where the DNA matches it firmly. Not all rows give a size; the values are once, few, many and, for expanded clones, a class.

>TRBJ1-2|.|TRBV7-9|.
CASSLEANYGYTF
TGTGCCAGCAGCTTAGAGGCTAACTATGGCTACACCTTC
>TRBJ2-3|.|TRBV7-7|.
CASAEGVSFDTQYF
TGTGCCAGTGCCGAGGGAGTTAGTTTTGATACGCAGTATTTT
>TRBJ2-1|TRBD2|TRBV19|few
CASSTPSGRTNNEQFF
TGTGCCAGTAGTACCCCTAGCGGGAGAACCAACAATGAGCAGTTCTTC
>TRBJ1-4|.|TRBV2|few
CATKRNEKLFF
TGTGCCACTAAGCGGAATGAAAAACTGTTTTTT
>TRBJ1-3|.|TRBV28|.
CASSQTTGRTIYF
TGTGCCAGCAGTCAAACCACGGGAAGGACCATATATTTT
>TRBJ2-3|TRBD1|TRBV29-1|medium-sized
CSVVTGGSTDTQYF
TGCAGCGTTGTAACAGGGGGTAGCACAGATACGCAGTATTTT
>TRBJ1-1|TRBD1|TRBV4-1|.
CASSQAGQGSTEAFF
TGCGCCAGCAGCCAAGCGGGACAGGGGAGCACTGAAGCTTTCTTT
>TRBJ2-1|.|TRBV7-2|.
CASSGGSINEQFF
TGTGCCAGCAGCGGAGGGAGCATCAATGAGCAGTTCTTC
>TRBJ2-5|.|TRBV3-1|.
CASSQGAETQYF
TGTGCCAGCAGCCAGGGGGCGGAGACCCAGTACTTC
>TRBJ2-1|.|TRBV30|once
CAWSVNLVQFF
TGTGCCTGGAGTGTTAACTTGGTGCAGTTCTTC
>TRBJ1-2|.|TRBV15|.
CATSRVVRGVWWYTF
TGTGCCACCAGCAGAGTAGTGCGCGGGGTGTGGTGGTACACCTTC
>TRBJ1-1|.|TRBV5-1|few
CASSLEAGNTEAFF
TGCGCCAGCAGCTTGGAGGCAGGGAACACTGAAGCTTTCTTT
>TRBJ2-1|.|TRBV28|.
CASSLRGEQFF
TGTGCCAGCAGTTTACGGGGTGAGCAGTTCTTC
>TRBJ2-1|.|TRBV4-1|few
CASSQNLGQGAYNEQFF
TGCGCCAGCAGCCAAAACCTTGGGCAGGGAGCCTACAATGAGCAGTTCTTC
>TRBJ2-5|TRBD2|TRBV29-1|.
CSVEWASGEETQYF
TGCAGCGTTGAGTGGGCTAGCGGGGAAGAGACCCAGTACTTC
>TRBJ2-3|TRBD2|TRBV20-1|.
CSARSRTSGDLDTQYF
TGCAGTGCTAGATCCCGGACTAGCGGAGACCTAGATACGCAGTATTTT
>TRBJ2-7|.|TRBV20-1|.
CSARDQPSRYEQYF
TGCAGTGCTAGAGATCAGCCCTCTCGGTACGAGCAGTACTTC
>TRBJ2-2|.|TRBV5-5|few
CASSLEWGTGELFF
TGTGCCAGCAGCTTGGAGTGGGGCACCGGGGAGCTGTTTTTT
>TRBJ2-1|.|TRBV24-1|.
CATSERGRGFYNEQFF
TGTGCCACCAGTGAACGAGGTAGGGGTTTTTACAATGAGCAGTTCTTC
>TRBJ1-6|.|TRBV7-8|medium-sized
CASSLGGELTPLHF
TGTGCCAGCAGCTTAGGCGGGGAATTAACGCCCCTCCACTTT
>TRBJ2-1|.|TRBV6-1|.
CASTEGGSAHPYNEQFF
TGTGCCAGCACCGAAGGGGGGTCCGCACACCCTTACAATGAGCAGTTCTTC
>TRBJ2-7|.|TRBV18|few
CASSPPGSEQYF
TGTGCCAGCTCACCACCGGGGAGCGAGCAGTACTTC
>TRBJ2-3|.|TRBV12-3/TRBV12-4|few
CATRVATDTQYF
TGTGCCACCCGTGTGGCCACAGATACGCAGTATTTT
>TRBJ2-5|.|TRBV6-2/TRBV6-3|.
CASRAVGNQETQYF
TGTGCCAGCAGAGCCGTTGGAAACCAAGAGACCCAGTACTTC
>TRBJ2-3|.|TRBV2|.
CASHRDSSTDTQYF
TGTGCCAGTCACAGGGATTCTAGCACAGATACGCAGTATTTT
>TRBJ2-3|.|TRBV20-1|.
CSADSRWRRGGTDTQYF
TGCAGTGCCGACTCCCGATGGAGGAGAGGGGGAACAGATACGCAGTATTTT
>TRBJ2-3|TRBD1|TRBV28|.
CASSLDRDTDTQYF
TGTGCCAGCAGTTTAGACAGGGACACAGATACGCAGTATTTT
>TRBJ1-5|.|TRBV14|.
CASSQRGNQPQHF
TGTGCCAGCAGCCAACGAGGGAATCAGCCCCAGCATTTT
>TRBJ1-3|TRBD1|TRBV12-3/TRBV12-4|few
CASSRTGTGRNTIYF
TGTGCCAGCAGTAGAACCGGGACAGGCCGGAACACCATATATTTT
>TRBJ2-7|TRBD2|TRBV11-2|.
CASSLAGFSGRSEQYF
TGTGCCAGCAGCTTAGCGGGATTCAGCGGGAGAAGCGAGCAGTACTTC
>TRBJ1-6|.|TRBV30|.
CAWGYPPTGGSSPLHF
TGTGCCTGGGGTTACCCCCCAACCGGCGGCTCTTCACCCCTCCACTTT